Each of the 17 T cell receptor beta chains below was sequenced from the same sample in a study of blood T cell repertoires in COVID-19. Sequencing used immunoSEQ multiplex PCR; TCRdb keeps in-frame clones, though not all of them. The sample has under 350,000 clones, under 90% seen once. Input material: peripheral blood. These receptors came from a man over 45 with acute or convalescent COVID-19.

As DNA, the CDR3 is TGTGCCAGCAGTTCCCCGTCCTACGAGCAGTACTTC. This encodes CASSSPSYEQYF. The rearrangement joins TRBV27 to TRBJ2-7; no clear D. Trimming cost V 4 bases and J 1 base, with 5 bases left between them. The CDR3 is 12 amino acids. CDR1 and CDR2 from the germline V gene are MNHEY and SMNVEV (reference sequence).

This chain connects TRBV5-6 to TRBJ2-3; 7 bases are shared with TRBD1. Trimming removed 4 bases from V and 3 bases from J; junction bases left unmatched: 11. The CDR3 sequence is 16 residues long. Looked up from germline, CDR1 is SGHDT and CDR2 is YYEEEE. The CDR3 loop reads CASSNPGQFSTDTQYF. The CDR3 DNA reads TGTGCCAGCAGCAATCCGGGACAGTTTTCTACAGATACGCAGTATTTT. Variable domain in full (rest from reference TRBV5-6 and TRBJ2-3): DAGVTQSPTHLIKTRGQQVTLRCSPKSGHDTVSWYQQALGQGPQFIFQYYEEEERQRGNFPDRFSGHQFPNYSSELNVNALLLGDSALYLCASSNPGQFSTDTQYFGPGTRLTVL.

With respect to this clone: Its ends do not fully match the called genes, so a read error is possible. The chain carries TRBV7-7 and TRBJ2-2, with D possibly TRBD2 on 6 matching bases. This CDR3 is 14 amino acids long. From germline, CDR1 is SSHAT and CDR2 FNYEAQ (reference sequence). This CDR3 reads CASSSREYTGELFF. For the CDR3, the DNA is TGTGCTAGCAGCTCCCGGGAGTACACCGGGGAGCTGTTTTTT.

The chain combines TRBV10-3 with TRBJ2-7; 10 bases match TRBD2. V lost 4 bases and J lost 4; bases outside the gene matches: 10. Germline CDR1 is ENHRY and CDR2 is SYGVKD. The CDR3 is 16 amino acids. The CDR3 protein is CAISVASGGPIYEQYF. For the CDR3, the DNA is TGTGCCATCAGTGTAGCTAGCGGGGGCCCGATATACGAGCAGTACTTC.

The chain recombines TRBV10-1 with TRBJ1-1; TRBD1 might be the D (5 bases). CDR3 size: 15 residues. CDR1 WNHNN and CDR2 SYGVQD come from the germline V gene (reference sequence). The V end lost 3 bases, the J end lost 0 bases, and 11 bases lay between the germline ends. This CDR3 reads CASSDEQDMNTEAFF. The CDR3 DNA follows: TGCGCCAGCAGTGACGAACAGGACATGAACACTGAAGCTTTCTTT.

The chain combines TRBV11-2 with TRBJ1-2; 9 bases fit TRBD1. The trim removed 5 bases at V and 6 bases at J, leaving 4 bases unmatched. The CDR3 covers 13 residues. Germline CDR1 reads SGHAT; CDR2 reads FQNNGV. The CDR3 protein is CASSRDRVDGYTF. In DNA form, the CDR3 reads TGTGCCAGCAGCCGGGACAGGGTAGATGGCTACACCTTC. Variable domain in full (rest from reference TRBV11-2 and TRBJ1-2): EAGVAQSPRYKIIEKRQSVAFWCNPISGHATLYWYQQILGQGPKLLIQFQNNGVVDDSQLPKDRFSAERLKGVDSTLKIQPAKLEDSAVYLCASSRDRVDGYTFGSGTRLTVV.

This clone was detected only a few times. The identical CDR3 is also encoded by other nucleotide sequences in the sample. The gene calls are TRBV3-1 (or the pseudogene TRBV3-2) and TRBJ2-7; D unclear. V was trimmed by 4 bases and J by 0 bases, leaving 4 bases between them. The germline gives CDR1 LGHDT, CDR2 YNNKEL (reference sequence). CDR3 size: 12 residues. The CDR3 loop is CASSLYSYEQYF. CDR3 coding DNA: TGTGCCAGCAGCCTATACTCCTACGAGCAGTACTTC.

The rearrangement uses TRBV5-1 and TRBJ2-7, with 7 positions matching TRBD1. The germline CDR1 and CDR2 sequences are SGHRS and YFSETQ. There are 15 residues in the CDR3. Germline trimming cut 0 bases from V and 4 bases from J; bases unmatched to any gene: 7. The CDR3 loop reads CASSLVTGPEYEQYF. As DNA, the CDR3 is TGCGCCAGCAGCTTGGTGACAGGGCCAGAGTACGAGCAGTACTTC.

The rearrangement links TRBV10-1 to TRBJ2-3; D is ambiguous. The germline V gene encodes CDR1 WNHNN and CDR2 SYGVQD (reference sequence). The germline V and J ends were trimmed by 3 bases and 4 bases, with 20 bases remaining between them. This CDR3 has 17 residues. CDR3 bases: TGCGCCAGCAGTGATCCCGAGGATCCTATGAAGGCAGATACGCAGTATTTT. As protein: CASSDPEDPMKADTQYF.

This clone was observed a single time. The chain couples TRBV5-6 to TRBJ1-5, with D perhaps matching TRBD1 (5 bases). The CDR3 runs 12 residues. Per germline, CDR1 SGHDT and CDR2 YYEEEE. Deletions cut 5 bases from V and 6 bases from J, with 9 bases between. CDR3 protein: CASSFQGQPQHF. DNA for the CDR3: TGTGCCAGCAGTTTCCAGGGTCAGCCCCAGCATTTT.

This clone was seen only once. The chain combines TRBV29-1 with TRBJ1-1; a weak D match, TRBD1 (5 bases). CDR1 and CDR2 (germline): SQVTM, ANQGSEA. CDR3 length equals 13 residues. V was pared by 3 bases and J by 1 base, with 9 bases between. The CDR3 region is CSVEGLRNTEAFF. CDR3 in DNA: TGCAGCGTTGAGGGGCTGAGGAACACTGAAGCTTTCTTT.

The chain is built from TRBV2 and TRBJ2-6; tentatively, D is TRBD1 (5 bases). V was pared by 6 bases and J by 0 bases, with 12 bases between. The CDR3 contains 16 residues. CDR1 and CDR2 (germline): SNHLY, FYNNEI. In DNA, the CDR3 is TGTGCCAGCAGGGGGCAGGCTAGCTCTGGGGCCAACGTCCTGACTTTC. Translation: CASRGQASSGANVLTF.

The J gene is TRBJ2-6, the V gene TRBV5-1, with D perhaps matching TRBD1 (6 bases). V was cut by 0 bases and J by 0 bases, with 10 bases left in between. The CDR3 spans 17 residues. From germline, CDR1 is SGHRS and CDR2 YFSETQ. The CDR3: CASSLVQGTSGANVLTF. The CDR3 nucleotides are TGCGCCAGCAGCTTGGTTCAGGGGACCTCTGGGGCCAACGTCCTGACTTTC.

The chain employs TRBV3-1 (or the pseudogene TRBV3-2) and TRBJ2-7, with 9 bases that match TRBD2. Germline loops: CDR1 LGHDT, CDR2 YNNKEL (reference sequence). V lost 5 bases and J lost 3; bases outside the gene matches: 11. There are 16 residues in the CDR3. CDR3 in DNA: TGTGCCAGCAGCTCCTATAGCGGGGGCCCAAACTACGAGCAGTACTTC. It codes for CASSSYSGGPNYEQYF.

V is TRBV30 and J is TRBJ2-6; no definite D call. CDR1 GTSNPN and CDR2 SVGIG come from the germline V gene (reference sequence). The CDR3 spans 15 residues. V lost 0 bases, J lost 0 bases, and 6 bases lay in between. CDR3 residues: CAWSVRFSGANVLTF. CDR3 in DNA: TGTGCCTGGAGTGTTCGGTTCTCTGGGGCCAACGTCCTGACTTTC.

This sequence joins TRBV24-1 and TRBJ2-1; 13 nucleotides match TRBD2. CDR3 length: 17 amino acids. V dropped 4 bases and J dropped 3; count of bases not matched to a gene: 5. Germline lookup yields CDR1 KGHDR and CDR2 SFDVKD. CDR3 sequence: CATSDTSGGALYNEQFF. DNA for the CDR3: TGTGCCACCAGTGACACTAGCGGGGGGGCCCTCTACAATGAGCAGTTCTTC.

Only a few counts were recorded for this clone. The chain carries TRBV9 and TRBJ2-2; 8 positions match TRBD2. The CDR3 runs to 17 residues. V lost 0 bases to trimming and J lost 4 bases; unmatched junction nucleotides: 8. Germline V CDR1 and CDR2: SGDLS, YYNGEE. The CDR3 loop is CASSVGQAGVRTGELFF. In nucleotides, the CDR3 is TGTGCCAGCAGCGTAGGGCAAGCGGGGGTTCGCACCGGGGAGCTGTTTTTT.